This T cell receptor (beta chain) is from a study of blood T cells in healthy people across ages. Many counts were recorded for this clonotype. What it binds is unknown. The individuals who served as donors were healthy Caucasians living in Russia, aged roughly 6 to 90. Every sample yielded at least 6.5 million isolated PBMCs. Study observations and caveats: Naive T cell percentage and TCR beta diversity correlated strongly.

Primers used in a second PCR of about 7 to 12 cycles were a sample-barcoded 5' primer and a J-beta primer mix. TCRdb independently ran MiXCR on the 5' RACE reads; one entry per CDR3 protein. This sample has approximately 800,000 distinct CDR3 sequences, with under 40% found just once. This CDR3 has 13 amino acids. V lost 3 bases, J lost 5 bases, and 10 bases lay in between. The germline V gene encodes CDR1 SGHRS and CDR2 YFSETQ. The sequence derives from a man between 18 and 29 years old in good health. V and J are TRBV5-1 and TRBJ2-3, with D unclear. Sequencing input: blood. The CDR3 DNA sequence: TGCGCCAGCAGCTCTGAAATAGGAGATACGCAGTATTTT. It specifies CASSSEIGDTQYF.